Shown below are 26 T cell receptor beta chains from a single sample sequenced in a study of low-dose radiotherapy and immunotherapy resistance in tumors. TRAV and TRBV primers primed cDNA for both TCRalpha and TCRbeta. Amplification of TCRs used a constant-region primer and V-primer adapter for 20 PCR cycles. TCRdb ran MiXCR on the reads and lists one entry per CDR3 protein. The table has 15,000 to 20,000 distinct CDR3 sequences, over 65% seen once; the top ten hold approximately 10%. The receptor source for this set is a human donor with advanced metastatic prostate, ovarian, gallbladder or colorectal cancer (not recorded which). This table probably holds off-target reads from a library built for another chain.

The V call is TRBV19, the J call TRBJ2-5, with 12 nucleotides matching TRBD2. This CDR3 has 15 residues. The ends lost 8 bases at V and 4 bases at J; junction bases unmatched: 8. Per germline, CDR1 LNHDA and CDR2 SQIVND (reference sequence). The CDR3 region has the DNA TGTGCCAGTGCTCCTCCGGGACTAGCGGGAGAGACCCAGTACTTC. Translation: CASAPPGLAGETQYF.

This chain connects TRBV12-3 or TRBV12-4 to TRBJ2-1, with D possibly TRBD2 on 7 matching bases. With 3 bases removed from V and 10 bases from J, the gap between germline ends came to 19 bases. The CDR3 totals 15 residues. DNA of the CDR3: TGTGCCAGCAGTTTGGGTCCCAACAGGGAGGGCGAGCAGTTCTTC. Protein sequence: CASSLGPNREGEQFF.

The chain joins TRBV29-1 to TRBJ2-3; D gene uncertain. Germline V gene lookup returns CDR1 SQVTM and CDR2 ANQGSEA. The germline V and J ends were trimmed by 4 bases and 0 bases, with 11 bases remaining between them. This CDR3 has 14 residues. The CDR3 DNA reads TGCAGCGTTGGATCGACGACGAGCACAGATACGCAGTATTTT. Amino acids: CSVGSTTSTDTQYF.

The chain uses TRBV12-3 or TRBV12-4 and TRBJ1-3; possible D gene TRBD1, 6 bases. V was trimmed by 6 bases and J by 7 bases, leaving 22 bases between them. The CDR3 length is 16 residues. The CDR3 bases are TGTGCCAGCAGCCAACAGACGGGGTTAGGGGGGAACACCATATATTTT. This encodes CASSQQTGLGGNTIYF.

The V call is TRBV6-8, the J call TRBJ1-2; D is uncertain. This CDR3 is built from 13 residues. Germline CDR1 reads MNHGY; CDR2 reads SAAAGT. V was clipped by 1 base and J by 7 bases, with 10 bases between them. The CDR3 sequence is CASSYLRGSGYTF. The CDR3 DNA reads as TGTGCCAGCAGTTACTTGAGAGGGAGTGGCTACACCTTC.

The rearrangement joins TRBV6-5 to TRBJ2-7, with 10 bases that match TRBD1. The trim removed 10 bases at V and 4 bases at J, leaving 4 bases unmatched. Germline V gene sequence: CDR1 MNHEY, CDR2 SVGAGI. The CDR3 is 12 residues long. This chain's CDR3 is CATRQGAYEQYF. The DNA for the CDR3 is TGTGCCACACGACAGGGGGCTTACGAGCAGTACTTC.

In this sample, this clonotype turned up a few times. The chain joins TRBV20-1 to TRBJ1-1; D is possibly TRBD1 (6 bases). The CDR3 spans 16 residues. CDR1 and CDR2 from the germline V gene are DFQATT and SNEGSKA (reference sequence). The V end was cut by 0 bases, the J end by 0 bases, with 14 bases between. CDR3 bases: TGCAGTGCTAGAGATACCCTCGAGGGGGTGAACACTGAAGCTTTCTTT. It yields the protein CSARDTLEGVNTEAFF.

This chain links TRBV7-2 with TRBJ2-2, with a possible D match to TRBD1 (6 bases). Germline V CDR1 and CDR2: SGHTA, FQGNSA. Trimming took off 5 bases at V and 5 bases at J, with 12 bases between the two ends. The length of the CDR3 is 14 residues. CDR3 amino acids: CASSTRTGTGELFF. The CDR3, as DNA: TGTGCCAGCAGCACCAGAACAGGGACCGGGGAGCTGTTTTTT.

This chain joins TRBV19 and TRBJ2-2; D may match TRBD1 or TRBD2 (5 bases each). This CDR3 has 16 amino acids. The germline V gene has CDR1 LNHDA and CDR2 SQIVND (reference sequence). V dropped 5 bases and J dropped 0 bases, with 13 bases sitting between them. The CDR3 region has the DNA TGTGCCAGTAGTCTTGGGGTGGGACCGAACACCGGGGAGCTGTTTTTT. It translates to CASSLGVGPNTGELFF.

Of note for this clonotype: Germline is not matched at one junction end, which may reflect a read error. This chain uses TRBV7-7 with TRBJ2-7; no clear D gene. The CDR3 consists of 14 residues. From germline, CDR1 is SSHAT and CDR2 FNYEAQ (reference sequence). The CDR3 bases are TGTGCTAGCAGCTTAATCAGAAGGGAACGGGAGCAGTACTTC. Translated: CASSLIRREREQYF.

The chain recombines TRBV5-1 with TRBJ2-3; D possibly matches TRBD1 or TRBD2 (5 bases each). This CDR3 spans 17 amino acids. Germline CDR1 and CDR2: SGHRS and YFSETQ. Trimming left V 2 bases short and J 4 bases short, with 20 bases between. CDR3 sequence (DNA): TGCGCCAGCAGCTTCGTCCGGGGCAGGGAGTTTCCAGATACGCAGTATTTT. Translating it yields CASSFVRGREFPDTQYF.

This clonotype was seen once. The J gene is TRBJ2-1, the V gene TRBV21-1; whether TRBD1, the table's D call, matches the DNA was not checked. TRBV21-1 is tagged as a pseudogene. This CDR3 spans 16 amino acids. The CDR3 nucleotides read TGTGCCAGCAGCAAAGGTAATCGGGAAAGTTACAATGAGCAGTTCTTC. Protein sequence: CASSKGNRESYNEQFF.

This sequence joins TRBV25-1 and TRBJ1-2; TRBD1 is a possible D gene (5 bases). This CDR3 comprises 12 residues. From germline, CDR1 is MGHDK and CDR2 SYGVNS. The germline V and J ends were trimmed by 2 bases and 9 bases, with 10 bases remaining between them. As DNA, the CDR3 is TGTGCCAGCAGTGAAAGGGGTCTTCGCTACACCTTC. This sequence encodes CASSERGLRYTF.

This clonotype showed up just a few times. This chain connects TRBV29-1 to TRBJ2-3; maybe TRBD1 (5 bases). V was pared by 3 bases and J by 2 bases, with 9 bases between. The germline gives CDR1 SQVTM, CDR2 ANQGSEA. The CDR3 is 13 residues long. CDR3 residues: CSVDSGFTDTQYF. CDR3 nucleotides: TGCAGCGTTGATTCAGGGTTCACAGATACGCAGTATTTT.

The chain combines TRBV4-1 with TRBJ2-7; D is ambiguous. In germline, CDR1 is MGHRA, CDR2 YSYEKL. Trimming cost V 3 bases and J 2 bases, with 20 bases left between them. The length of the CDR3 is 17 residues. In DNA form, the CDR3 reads TGCGCCAGCAGCCATCTGGGTGGACGGCGTCTGACCTACGAGCAGTACTTC. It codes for CASSHLGGRRLTYEQYF.

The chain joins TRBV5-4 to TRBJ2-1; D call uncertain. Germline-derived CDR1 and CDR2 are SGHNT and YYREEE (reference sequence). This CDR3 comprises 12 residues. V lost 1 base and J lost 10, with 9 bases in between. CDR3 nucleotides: TGTGCCAGCAGCTTGATAAGGGCCGAGCAGTTCTTC. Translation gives CASSLIRAEQFF.

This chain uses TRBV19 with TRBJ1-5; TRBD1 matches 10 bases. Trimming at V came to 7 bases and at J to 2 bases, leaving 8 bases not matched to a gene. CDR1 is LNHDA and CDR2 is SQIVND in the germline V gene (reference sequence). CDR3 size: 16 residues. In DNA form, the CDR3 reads TGTGCCAGTAACGACAGGGGGCAATCGGGCAATCAGCCCCAGCATTTT. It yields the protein CASNDRGQSGNQPQHF.

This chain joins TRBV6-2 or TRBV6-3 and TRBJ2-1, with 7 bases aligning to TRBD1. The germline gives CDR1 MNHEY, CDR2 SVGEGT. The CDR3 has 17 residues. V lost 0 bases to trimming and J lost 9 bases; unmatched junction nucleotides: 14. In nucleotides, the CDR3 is TGTGCCAGCAGTTACTCGATTAGGGCAGACAGGGTGGGTGAGCAGTTCTTC. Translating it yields CASSYSIRADRVGEQFF.

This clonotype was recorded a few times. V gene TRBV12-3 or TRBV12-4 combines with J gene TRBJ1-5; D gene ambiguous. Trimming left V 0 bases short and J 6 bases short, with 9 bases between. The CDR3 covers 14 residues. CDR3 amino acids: CASSLAGIGQPQHF. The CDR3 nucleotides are TGTGCCAGCAGTTTAGCAGGGATTGGTCAGCCCCAGCATTTT.

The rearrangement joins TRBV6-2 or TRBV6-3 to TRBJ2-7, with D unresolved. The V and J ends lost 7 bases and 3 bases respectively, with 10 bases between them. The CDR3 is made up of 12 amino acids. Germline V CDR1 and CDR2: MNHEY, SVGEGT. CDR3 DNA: TGTGCCAGCACCCACGGAGTCTACGAGCAGTACTTC. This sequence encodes CASTHGVYEQYF.

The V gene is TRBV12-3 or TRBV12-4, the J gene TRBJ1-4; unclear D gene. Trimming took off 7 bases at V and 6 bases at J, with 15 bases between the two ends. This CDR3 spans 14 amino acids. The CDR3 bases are TGTGCCAGCAAAAAAGGGTGGGCGGATGAAAAACTGTTTTTT. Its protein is CASKKGWADEKLFF.

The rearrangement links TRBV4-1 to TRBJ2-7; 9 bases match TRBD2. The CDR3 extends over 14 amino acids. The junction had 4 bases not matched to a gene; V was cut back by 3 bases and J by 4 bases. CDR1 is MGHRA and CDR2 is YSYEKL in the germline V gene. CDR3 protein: CASSQRLAAYEQYF. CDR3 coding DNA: TGCGCCAGCAGCCAGAGACTAGCGGCTTACGAGCAGTACTTC.

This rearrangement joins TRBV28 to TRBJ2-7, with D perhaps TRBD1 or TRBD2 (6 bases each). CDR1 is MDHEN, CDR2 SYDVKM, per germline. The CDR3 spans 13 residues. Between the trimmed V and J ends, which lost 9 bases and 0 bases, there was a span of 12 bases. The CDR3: CASGGTPSYEQYF. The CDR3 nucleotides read TGTGCCAGTGGAGGGACACCCTCCTACGAGCAGTACTTC.

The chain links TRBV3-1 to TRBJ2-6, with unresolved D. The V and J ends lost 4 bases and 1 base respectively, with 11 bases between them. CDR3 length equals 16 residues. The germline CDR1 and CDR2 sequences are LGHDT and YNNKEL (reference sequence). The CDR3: CASSPATKSGANVLTF. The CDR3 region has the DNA TGTGCCAGCAGCCCGGCAACCAAATCTGGGGCCAACGTCCTGACTTTC.

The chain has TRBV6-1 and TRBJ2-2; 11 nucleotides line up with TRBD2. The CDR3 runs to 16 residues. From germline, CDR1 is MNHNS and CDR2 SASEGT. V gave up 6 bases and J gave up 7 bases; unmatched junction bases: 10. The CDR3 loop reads CASSYSGRAGDGELFF. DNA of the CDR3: TGTGCCAGCAGCTATAGCGGGAGGGCCGGGGACGGGGAGCTGTTTTTT.

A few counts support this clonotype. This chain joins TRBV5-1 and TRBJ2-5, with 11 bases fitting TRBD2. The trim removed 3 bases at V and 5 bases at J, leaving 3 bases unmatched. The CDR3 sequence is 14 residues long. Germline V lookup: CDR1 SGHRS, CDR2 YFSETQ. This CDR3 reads CASSSLAGVETQYF. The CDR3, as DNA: TGCGCCAGCAGCTCACTAGCGGGGGTGGAGACCCAGTACTTC.